The clone carrying this TCR beta chain occurred once. CDR3 length equals 13 residues. J was trimmed by 7 bases and V by 6 bases; bases with no gene match: 8. Germline V gene sequence: CDR1 MDHEN, CDR2 SYDVKM. This sample is drawn from a study of blood T cell repertoires in COVID-19. In the authors' workflow: Estimation of nucleated cell counts relied on the amplification of reference gene primers. Sequencing was performed with immunoSEQ multiplex PCR; in TCRdb, only in-frame clones are kept and a portion is missing. V and J calls and clone size are those listed in that table; D and trimming were worked out from the DNA. The sample consists of 81,000 or so clones, 75% to 85% of them appearing once. Enrollment of patients from Seattle took place during active infection, with longitudinal follow-up.

The receptor comes from a man aged 45 to 65 with COVID-19, enrolled during active disease. Sequenced sample: peripheral blood. V and J are TRBV28 and TRBJ1-2; 7 bases line up with TRBD1. This chain's CDR3 is CASRTPGTAGYTF. The CDR3 bases are TGTGCCAGCAGAACCCCCGGGACAGCTGGCTACACCTTC.